This T cell receptor beta chain appears in the sequencing data of a study of Ad26.COV2.S vaccination and SARS-CoV-2 variants (dated by TCRdb to 2020 to 2022). For the wider study: Vaccine-arm donors were drawn from COV1001, a multicentre, randomized, double-blind, placebo-controlled phase I-IIa trial of Ad26.COV2.S in healthy adults. Ad26.COV2.S was administered intramuscularly at 5 x 10^10 or 1 x 10^11 viral particles, either as a single shot or as two shots given 56 days apart. TCRbeta repertoire sequencing was used to assess the specificity and breadth of SARS-CoV-2-reactive T cell receptors after Ad26.COV2.S vaccination. The TCR-sequenced set comprised roughly 30 samples: around 20 Ad26.COV2.S vaccine recipients, 5 placebo recipients and 8 SARS-CoV-2 convalescent individuals. Trial participants were randomized into five groups of five, in which low-dose or high-dose Ad26.COV2.S was given once or twice, or placebo was given on both occasions. Throughout the experiments and outcome assessment, investigators stayed blinded to trial group allocation. On the study overall, not on this receptor specifically: After vaccination, substantial breadth of spike-specific CD8+ and CD4+ T cell responses was reported. Spike-specific TCR breadth was higher in Ad26.COV2.S recipients than in placebo recipients (P = 0.0014). The study was not powered to compare responses between vaccine doses or regimens. Vaccine and placebo recipients had similar non-spike TCR breadth, a finding consistent with the vaccine containing only spike. According to the authors, total T cell responses may have been underestimated by the TCR breadth and depth analyses.

The sample's treatment or condition label is to be understood as: roughly 19 received Ad26.COV2.S at low or high dose, single or two shots; five or six received placebo; per-sample allocation not given. For vaccine and placebo recipients, repertoires were sequenced using samples collected on day 63 after the first injection. Between 29 July and 7 August 2020, Cohort 1b enrolled about two dozen adults aged 18-55 years at one site in Boston, USA. Ad26.COV2.S was a replication-incompetent adenovirus type 26 vector that expressed a prefusion-stabilized SARS-CoV-2 spike protein derived from the original Wuhan strain. TCRbeta CDR3 regions were sequenced with the immunoSEQ Assay. After extraction, genomic DNA underwent amplification by bias-controlled multiplex PCR, followed by high-throughput sequencing. Processing in the source paper ran as follows. Collapsing and filtering of sequences were performed to quantify the absolute abundance of each unique TCRbeta CDR3 region. T cell fraction was estimated by normalizing TCRbeta template counts to usable DNA, with usable DNA measured through amplification of reference genes found in all nucleated cells. Repertoire TCRs were annotated as SARS-CoV-2-specific when V gene, CDR3 amino acid sequence and J gene were exactly matched to a known reactive TCR set. MIRA supplied the reference SARS-CoV-2 TCR set, which was filtered for enrichment in COVID-19-positive ImmuneCODE repertoires so that public or cross-reactive TCRs were removed. Based on the MIRA antigens, annotated TCRs were further analysed at the level of specific ORF or position within ORF. Breadth was defined as the number of annotated unique rearrangements divided by the total number of unique productive rearrangements, and depth was defined as the summed frequency of the annotated unique rearrangements. Two-sided Wilcoxon rank-sum tests were used to compare TCR breadth between groups. The immuneACCESS repertoire file appears here via TCRdb, limited to in-frame rearrangements. These files lack a portion of the clones; in checked studies, under half of the deficit traces to unresolved V genes, and the cause of the others is not known. For V, J and clone size, that table is used; D and trimming come from the DNA. For this sample the table gives roughly 380,000 clones, of which 70% to 90% were detected only once. The ten largest make up around 3.3% of the sample.

Comment on this clone: Its antigen has not been determined. No clone much larger than this one lies a single base away; base qualities are absent.

V and J lose 0 bases and 0 bases, and a span of 12 bases separates them. Sequences LGHNA (CDR1) and YSLEER (CDR2) are obtained from the germline V gene. The CDR3 starts with the cysteine, ends with the phenylalanine, and has 16 residues. Solely the CDR3 DNA is kept, with 48 bases framed from the first base. In this chain, TRBV4-3 is recombined with TRBJ2-7; TRBD2 is perhaps the D gene, given 5 matching bases. The sequencing used peripheral blood, collected in a trial of Ad26.COV2.S vaccine versus placebo. The sequence was collected from a person aged 18-60 years who received the Ad26.COV2.S COVID-19 vaccine or a placebo. The CDR3 here reads CASSQDFSVNSYEQYF. The nucleotides read TGCGCCAGCAGCCAAGATTTTAGCGTAAACTCCTACGAGCAGTACTTC.